This T cell receptor beta chain is drawn from a study of T cell responses to AZD1222 COVID-19 vaccine. Study-level findings and limits: Once two AZD1222 doses were given, Spike-specific TCR breadth and depth went up.

Concerning this clone: As yet, its antigen is unknown.

The length of the CDR3 is 14 residues. Germline lookup yields CDR1 SGHRS and CDR2 YFSETQ. Losses at the gene ends were 7 bases for V and 4 bases for J; bases not matched to a gene: 9. Only in-frame clones appear in the TCRdb table, and some are missing; sequencing was by immunoSEQ multiplex PCR. The sample contains some 140,000 clones, approximately 90% of which appear only once. This sequence joins TRBV5-1 and TRBJ2-7, with TRBD2 matching over 9 bases. The sequence came from an adult in good health. Sample: peripheral blood, taken on day 0 of AZD1222 vaccination. CDR3 sequence reads: CASSYSGRGYEQYF. The CDR3 DNA is TGCGCCAGCTCCTATAGCGGGAGAGGTTACGAGCAGTACTTC.